The subject of this entry is one TCR beta chain. Study processing details: Scientists estimated how many nucleated cells there were by amplifying reference gene primers. This table comes from immunoSEQ multiplex PCR, and its TCRdb copy is limited to in-frame clones, with some not included. For V, J and clone size, that table is used; D and trimming come from the DNA. The profile shows 150,000 to 200,000 clones, just over 85% of them singletons. The V gene's germline CDR1 is MDHEN and CDR2 SYDVKM. The CDR3 runs 16 residues. V trimming: 4 bases; J trimming: 2 bases; junction bases outside the gene matches: 8. This sample was taken from a study of blood T cell repertoires in COVID-19. Study overall: The United States, Italy and Spain provided the acute and convalescent COVID-19 samples. The analysed material was cDNA or gDNA that came from T cells, B-cell-depleted T cells, or PBMCs.

This TCR was sampled from a man aged 45-60 years with active or convalescent COVID-19. The V call is TRBV28, the J call TRBJ2-3, with 8 bases identical to TRBD2. The sequenced sample consisted of peripheral blood. The CDR3 loop reads CASSSPGGRNTDTQYF. CDR3 nucleotides: TGTGCCAGCAGTTCACCGGGGGGGCGGAACACAGATACGCAGTATTTT.